This TCR beta chain was captured in a study of T cell changes during pregnancy in multiple sclerosis. With V trimmed by 3 bases and J by 3 bases, 2 bases remained unmatched. Per the germline V gene, CDR1 is SGHVS and CDR2 is FNYEAQ. This CDR3 comprises 13 residues. Only in-frame clones appear in the TCRdb table, and some are missing; sequencing was by immunoSEQ multiplex PCR. This table has some 80,000 clones, around 94% appearing once. This sequence joins TRBV7-6 and TRBJ2-7; 7 nucleotides align to TRBD1. Source: CD4+ T cells from peripheral blood mononuclear cells, taken after pregnancy. The sequence was collected from a female donor with multiple sclerosis, enrolled in a pregnancy study. CDR3 sequence: CASSLTGFYEQYF. CDR3 DNA: TGTGCCAGCAGCTTGACAGGGTTCTACGAGCAGTACTTC.